This TCR beta chain was recovered during a study of radiation and T cells in renal cell carcinoma. The time point denotes: blood 2 weeks post-SBRT. The treatment: 15 Gy SBRT to primary tumor, nephrectomy 4 weeks later. Measured with immunoSEQ multiplex PCR; TCRdb has only the in-frame clones, and not every one. The sample carries roughly 120,000 clones, roughly 77% recorded once. The CDR3 extends over 12 amino acids. V lost 2 bases to trimming and J lost 3 bases, with 8 bases between them. Germline CDR1 reads SQVTM; CDR2 reads ANQGSEA. Sequenced here: blood, sampled from a patient whose treatment included radiotherapy and nephrectomy. V usage is TRBV29-1 and J usage is TRBJ2-7; maybe TRBD1 (5 bases). This TCR was sampled from a woman aged 55-70 years with renal cell carcinoma. CDR3 loop: CSVESRDYEQYF. CDR3 DNA: TGCAGCGTTGAATCCAGGGACTACGAGCAGTACTTC.